Following are 25 T cell receptor beta chains from one sample sequenced in a study of T cells expressing NK-cell markers. From the 5' RACE reads, TCRdb lists one entry per CDR3 protein and no DNA. This sample contains hundreds of thousands of distinct CDR3 sequences. Source material: blood T cells: a sorted CD56 or NKG2C T cell subset, CD4+ or CD8+ T cells, or bulk PBMC T cells (not recorded which). The receptors stem from a man aged 18 to 29 in good health.

The chain employs TRBV5-1 and TRBJ1-1; TCRdb's D gene call, TRBD1, goes unchecked for lack of DNA. This CDR3 comprises 14 residues. Per the germline V gene, CDR1 is SGHRS and CDR2 is YFSETQ. CDR3 region: CASSLEGGLPEAFF. The whole variable domain, remainder taken from reference TRBV5-1 and TRBJ1-1, is KAGVTQTPRYLIKTRGQQVTLSCSPISGHRSVSWYQQTPGQGLQFLFEYFSETQRNKGNFPGRFSGRQFSNSRSEMNVSTLELGDSALYLCASSLEGGLPEAFFGQGTRLTVV.

The chain is built from TRBV18 and TRBJ2-7; the TRBD2 assignment by TCRdb is unverifiable without DNA. This CDR3 comprises 15 residues. Germline CDR1 and CDR2: KGHSH and LQKENI. The CDR3 sequence: CASSLGVAGTYEQYF.

J is TRBJ2-2 and V is TRBV7-8. This CDR3 comprises 15 residues. In germline, CDR1 is SGHVS, CDR2 FQNEAQ. CDR3: CASSLAGQRTGELFF.

The rearrangement joins TRBV27 to TRBJ1-4. The CDR3 runs to 13 residues. Germline V gene data show CDR1 as MNHEY and CDR2 as SMNVEV (reference sequence). CDR3: CASGRREGEKLFF.

The chain recombines TRBV5-1 with TRBJ1-1; TCRdb's D call of TRBD1 is untestable without DNA. The CDR3 has 15 residues. Germline V gives CDR1 SGHRS, CDR2 YFSETQ. The CDR3 is CASSLPATGRAEAFF. Based on the CDR3 plus reference TRBV5-1 and TRBJ1-1, the full variable domain is KAGVTQTPRYLIKTRGQQVTLSCSPISGHRSVSWYQQTPGQGLQFLFEYFSETQRNKGNFPGRFSGRQFSNSRSEMNVSTLELGDSALYLCASSLPATGRAEAFFGQGTRLTVV.

The chain combines TRBV3-1 with TRBJ1-1. Germline-derived CDR1 and CDR2 are LGHDT and YNNKEL (reference sequence). The CDR3 is 15 residues long. The CDR3 reads CASSRGPLPNTEAFF.

The J gene is TRBJ2-3, the V gene TRBV5-1; as DNA is missing, the TRBD2 call by TCRdb cannot be tested. CDR3 length equals 16 residues. CDR1 SGHRS and CDR2 YFSETQ come from the germline V gene. The CDR3: CASSPGSSGSTDTQYF.

The rearrangement joins TRBV7-2 to TRBJ2-1; the D call of TRBD2 rests on TCRdb alone, since no DNA is present to check it. In germline, CDR1 is SGHTA, CDR2 FQGNSA. This CDR3 comprises 22 residues. CDR3 amino acids: CASSLFGSLAGGPRAIYNEQFF.

This sequence joins TRBV7-2 and TRBJ1-1; TCRdb outputs TRBD1, but without DNA this stays unchecked. CDR3 length: 18 residues. Per germline, CDR1 SGHTA and CDR2 FQGNSA. The CDR3 spells CASSLAWGSDRGRTEAFF.

This chain connects TRBV12-3 or TRBV12-4 to TRBJ2-1; as DNA is missing, the TRBD1 call by TCRdb cannot be tested. The CDR3 extends over 13 amino acids. The CDR3 loop is CASSPTGTGEQFF.

The chain recombines TRBV5-1 with TRBJ2-2; TCRdb's D call of TRBD1 is untestable without DNA. The CDR3 has 13 amino acids. In germline, CDR1 is SGHRS, CDR2 YFSETQ. The CDR3 protein is CASRDRSTGELFF.

The V and J genes are TRBV4-3 and TRBJ2-2. CDR3 length: 13 amino acids. The germline V gene has CDR1 LGHNA and CDR2 YSLEER. This CDR3 is CASSPAQYGELFF.

The chain joins TRBV7-9 to TRBJ2-1; the TCRdb D gene call, TRBD1, has no DNA to confirm it. The CDR3 spans 11 residues. Germline V gene lookup returns CDR1 SEHNR and CDR2 FQNEAQ (reference sequence). The chain's CDR3 is CALGGYNEQFF.

V and J are TRBV5-1 and TRBJ2-3; absent DNA, TCRdb's TRBD1 call cannot be checked. The CDR3 extends over 16 amino acids. Germline V lookup: CDR1 SGHRS, CDR2 YFSETQ. The CDR3 protein is CASSSTDRGSADTQYF.

The chain has TRBV6-5 and TRBJ2-2; the TRBD1 assignment by TCRdb is unverifiable without DNA. This CDR3 contains 15 residues. Germline V gives CDR1 MNHEY, CDR2 SVGAGI. CDR3 residues: CASSYGRTGPGELFF.

The gene calls are TRBV20-1 and TRBJ2-5; TCRdb outputs TRBD1, but without DNA this stays unchecked. Germline CDR1 and CDR2: DFQATT and SNEGSKA (reference sequence). The CDR3 is made up of 15 amino acids. Here the CDR3 reads CSARGVGHSQETQYF.

The chain carries TRBV6-1 and TRBJ2-7; TCRdb designates TRBD1, a call that cannot be tested without DNA. Per the germline V gene, CDR1 is MNHNS and CDR2 is SASEGT. This CDR3 has 14 amino acids. The chain's CDR3 is CASSARDRTYEQYF.

The rearrangement joins TRBV28 to TRBJ2-2; there is no DNA to check the TCRdb D call of TRBD1. CDR3 length equals 19 residues. The germline V gene has CDR1 MDHEN and CDR2 SYDVKM. Here the CDR3 reads CASSPLYPGKGNPTGELFF.

CDR3 sequence: CASSVRLAGGPGDTQYF. V usage is TRBV9 and J usage is TRBJ2-3; checking the TCRdb D call of TRBD2 is not possible without DNA. The length of the CDR3 is 17 residues. Germline CDR1 is SGDLS and CDR2 is YYNGEE.

The chain is built from TRBV27 and TRBJ2-1; TCRdb reports TRBD1, a call that lacks DNA to check it against. Germline V gene lookup returns CDR1 MNHEY and CDR2 SMNVEV (reference sequence). This CDR3 has 15 residues. This CDR3 is CASSPITGHYNEQFF.

The gene calls are TRBV7-9 and TRBJ2-7; the D gene TCRdb calls, TRBD1, cannot be checked with no DNA. CDR1 SEHNR and CDR2 FQNEAQ come from the germline V gene (reference sequence). The CDR3 sequence is 11 residues long. The CDR3: CASSLGPGPNF.

The rearrangement uses TRBV28 and TRBJ2-4; without DNA, the TCRdb call of TRBD1 cannot be checked. The germline V gene has CDR1 MDHEN and CDR2 SYDVKM. CDR3 length equals 14 residues. CDR3 loop: CASTPPLPGGVQYF.

The chain employs TRBV7-8 and TRBJ2-1; TCRdb gives TRBD1 as the D gene, but with no DNA this cannot be confirmed. This CDR3 spans 16 amino acids. In germline, CDR1 is SGHVS, CDR2 FQNEAQ. The CDR3 sequence is CASSLVLAPDYNEQFF.

The V call is TRBV12-3 or TRBV12-4, the J call TRBJ2-7; TCRdb indicates TRBD2, and absent DNA this call remains unverified. The CDR3 has 15 residues. Here the CDR3 reads CASSPGLAGSYEQYF.

V is TRBV21-1 and J is TRBJ2-7; there is no DNA to check the TCRdb D call of TRBD2. TRBV21-1 is deemed a pseudogene. This CDR3 is 15 amino acids long. CDR3 protein: CASSKVASGSHEQYF.